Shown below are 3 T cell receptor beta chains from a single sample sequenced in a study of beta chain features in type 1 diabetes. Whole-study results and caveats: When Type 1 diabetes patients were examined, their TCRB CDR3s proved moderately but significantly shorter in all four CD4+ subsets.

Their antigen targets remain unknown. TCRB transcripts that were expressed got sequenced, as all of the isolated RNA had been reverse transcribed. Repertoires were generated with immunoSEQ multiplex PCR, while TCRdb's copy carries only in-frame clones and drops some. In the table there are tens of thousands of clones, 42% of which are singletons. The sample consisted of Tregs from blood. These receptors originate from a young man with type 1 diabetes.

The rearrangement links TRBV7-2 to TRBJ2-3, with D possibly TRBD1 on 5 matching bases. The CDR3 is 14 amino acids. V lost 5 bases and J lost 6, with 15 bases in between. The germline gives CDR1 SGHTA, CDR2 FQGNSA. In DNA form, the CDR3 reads TGTGCCAGCAGCCGAGACAGATTCACTGATACGCAGTATTTT. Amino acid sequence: CASSRDRFTDTQYF.

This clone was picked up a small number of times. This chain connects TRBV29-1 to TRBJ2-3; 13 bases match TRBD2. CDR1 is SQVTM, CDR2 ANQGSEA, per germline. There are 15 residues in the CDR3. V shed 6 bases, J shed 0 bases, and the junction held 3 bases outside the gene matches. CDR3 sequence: CSVGLAGTSTDTQYF. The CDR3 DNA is TGCAGCGTGGGACTAGCGGGAACTAGCACAGATACGCAGTATTTT.

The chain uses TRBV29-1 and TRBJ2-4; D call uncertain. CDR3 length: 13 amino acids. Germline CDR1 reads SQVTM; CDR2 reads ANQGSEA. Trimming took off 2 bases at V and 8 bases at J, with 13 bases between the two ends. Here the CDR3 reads CSVETSASDIQYF. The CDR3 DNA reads TGCAGCGTTGAAACCAGCGCAAGTGACATTCAGTACTTC.